The table lists the clone carrying this TCR beta chain with a few counts. Antigen unknown. A much larger clone lies a single base off, so this may be a read error. Amplification targeted TCR beta CDR3 regions from RNA transcripts. HTBI primers were employed in a first-round RT-PCR of the TCR CDR3. A single record per CDR3 protein comes from TCRdb applying MiXCR to the multiplex PCR reads. Seen here are 300,000 to 450,000 distinct CDR3 sequences, roughly 15% observed once, and the top ten hold around 19%. The germline CDR1 and CDR2 sequences are DFQATT and SNEGSKA (reference sequence). Trimming shortened V by 6 bases and J by 10 bases, and 9 bases separated the two germline ends. This CDR3 is 9 amino acids long. These data belong to a study of T cells in Graves' hyperthyroidism and ophthalmopathy. Across the study: Blood was drawn when the patient was first diagnosed and still untreated.

General study results and limits: Researchers report that a 13 V-J model separated ophthalmopathy from stable hyperthyroidism. Model output signaled ophthalmopathy a median roughly 6.5 months ahead of onset. Blood shared most expanded thyroid clonotypes above 0.001.

The sequence was obtained from a woman in her 30s with Graves' ophthalmopathy. The chain carries TRBV20-1 and TRBJ1-2; D is undetermined. The sample taken for sequencing was blood. The CDR3 reads CSASPDYTF. CDR3 DNA: TGCAGTGCCTCCCCAGACTACACCTTC.